The 27 T cell receptor beta chains in this list originate from one sample, sequenced in a study of T cells in tumors after PD-1 blockade. The protocol was immunoSEQ multiplex PCR, while the TCRdb copy is restricted to in-frame clones and leaves out a portion. The sample includes about 59,000 clones, 80% seen only once; the top ten take about an eighth. The sequenced sample was PBMCs, obtained before anti-PD-1 treatment. The receptors were sampled from a human donor with basal cell carcinoma.

This chain links TRBV10-1 with TRBJ1-1; D remains ambiguous. There are 13 residues in the CDR3. Deletions cut 7 bases from V and 5 bases from J, with 14 bases between. Germline-derived CDR1 and CDR2 are WNHNN and SYGVQD (reference sequence). The CDR3 is CASKEHAGTEAFF. CDR3 nucleotides: TGCGCCAGCAAAGAGCACGCGGGGACTGAAGCTTTCTTT.

Ten or more counts support this clone. CDR3: CASEGQDGGYTF. In nucleotides, the CDR3 is TGTGCCAGCGAGGGGCAGGACGGAGGCTACACCTTC. V and J are TRBV7-9 and TRBJ1-2; tentatively, D is TRBD1 (5 bases). This CDR3 is 12 amino acids long. The V end lost 8 bases, the J end lost 8 bases, and 15 bases lay between the germline ends. In germline, CDR1 is SEHNR, CDR2 FQNEAQ (reference sequence).

The chain has TRBV4-1 and TRBJ2-3; TRBD2 is a possible D gene (7 bases). The CDR3 runs to 17 residues. The V gene's germline CDR1 is MGHRA and CDR2 YSYEKL. V was shortened by 4 bases and J by 7 bases, with 24 bases between the two germline ends. CDR3 amino acids: CASSRGGDTKRGNTQYF. The CDR3 DNA reads TGCGCCAGCAGCCGAGGGGGGGACACGAAACGGGGCAATACGCAGTATTTT.

The sample holds a few counts of this clone. The gene calls are TRBV6-5 and TRBJ2-5; D not certain. In germline, CDR1 is MNHEY, CDR2 SVGAGI. V lost 6 bases and J lost 2, with 16 bases in between. The CDR3 runs to 15 residues. CDR3 nucleotides: TGTGCCAGCAGAGACCTAGTAGGAGAACAAGAGACCCAGTACTTC. This gives the protein CASRDLVGEQETQYF.

The chain is built from TRBV6-5 and TRBJ2-7; D is possibly TRBD1 (6 bases). From germline, CDR1 is MNHEY and CDR2 SVGAGI. Trimming took off 7 bases at V and 0 bases at J, with 10 bases between the two ends. CDR3 length: 13 residues. The chain's CDR3 is CASKDSASYEQYF. Written as DNA, the CDR3 is TGTGCCAGCAAGGACAGTGCCTCCTACGAGCAGTACTTC.

This chain joins TRBV30 and TRBJ1-1; D not resolved. CDR3 size: 17 residues. Deletions cut 2 bases from V and 1 base from J, with 20 bases between. Germline CDR1 is GTSNPN and CDR2 is SVGIG (reference sequence). CDR3 loop: CAWSNPIRRAANTEAFF. CDR3 DNA sequence: TGTGCCTGGAGTAACCCAATCCGCCGGGCAGCGAACACTGAAGCTTTCTTT.

This clone has more than one count but fewer than ten. The rearrangement links TRBV6-5 to TRBJ2-7, with D unresolved. Per the germline V gene, CDR1 is MNHEY and CDR2 is SVGAGI. V was pared by 9 bases and J by 2 bases, with 8 bases between. The CDR3 loop spans 11 amino acids. CDR3 DNA: TGTGCCAGTAGCAAAGCCTACGAGCAGTACTTC. Translated: CASSKAYEQYF.

V gene TRBV18 combines with J gene TRBJ1-5, with D perhaps matching TRBD1 (5 bases). The germline V gene encodes CDR1 KGHSH and CDR2 LQKENI. V was cut by 6 bases and J by 4 bases, with 16 bases left in between. This CDR3 spans 15 amino acids. CDR3 bases: TGTGCCAGCTCTCCGTACCGGGACGATAATCAGCCCCAGCATTTT. This sequence encodes CASSPYRDDNQPQHF. The whole variable domain, remainder taken from reference TRBV18 and TRBJ1-5, is NAGVMQNPRHLVRRRGQEARLRCSPMKGHSHVYWYRQLPEEGLKFMVYLQKENIIDESGMPKERFSAEFPKEGPSILRIQQVVRGDSAAYFCASSPYRDDNQPQHFGDGTRLSIL.

This clone occurred once. This chain uses TRBV20-1 with TRBJ1-5; possible D gene TRBD1, 5 bases. V was shortened by 3 bases and J by 1 base, with 16 bases between the two germline ends. The CDR3 loop spans 16 amino acids. CDR1 and CDR2 from the germline V gene are DFQATT and SNEGSKA (reference sequence). The CDR3 protein is CSASRRGIMSNQPQHF. The CDR3, as DNA: TGCAGTGCTAGTAGGAGGGGCATTATGAGCAATCAGCCCCAGCATTTT.

This chain links TRBV4-1 with TRBJ1-1; 7 bases fit TRBD1. There are 15 residues in the CDR3. Germline lookup yields CDR1 MGHRA and CDR2 YSYEKL. Trimming removed 2 bases from V and 1 base from J; junction bases left unmatched: 4. This CDR3 is CASSQTGTENTEAFF. The DNA for the CDR3 is TGCGCCAGCAGCCAAACCGGGACAGAGAACACTGAAGCTTTCTTT.

CDR3 nucleotides: TGTGCCAGCAGTTACGGTGGGGCGGGTGAAAAACTGTTTTTT. The encoded protein is CASSYGGAGEKLFF. The rearrangement uses TRBV6-5 and TRBJ1-4, with D tentatively TRBD1 (5 bases). There are 14 residues in the CDR3. Looked up from germline, CDR1 is MNHEY and CDR2 is SVGAGI. V lost 2 bases, J lost 7 bases, and 11 bases lay in between.

The gene calls are TRBV29-1 and TRBJ1-2; 8 bases align to TRBD1. Germline assignment: CDR1 SQVTM and CDR2 ANQGSEA. This CDR3 contains 13 residues. Losses at the gene ends were 6 bases for V and 7 bases for J; bases not matched to a gene: 10. The DNA for the CDR3 is TGCAGCGTGGGGGTCACAGGGGGAGGTGGCTACACCTTC. This sequence encodes CSVGVTGGGGYTF.

A single count supports this clone. The chain recombines TRBV6-5 with TRBJ2-2, with TRBD1 as a possible D gene (5 bases). Germline lookup yields CDR1 MNHEY and CDR2 SVGAGI. The CDR3 length is 14 residues. Trimming took 6 bases from V and 4 from J, leaving 12 bases between them. In DNA form, the CDR3 reads TGTGCCAGCAGCAATCTTAGGGGCACCGGGGAGCTGTTTTTT. Its translation is CASSNLRGTGELFF.

This chain uses TRBV29-1 with TRBJ2-1; no reliable D call. V was trimmed by 1 base and J by 3 bases, leaving 13 bases between them. CDR3 length: 15 residues. The germline gives CDR1 SQVTM, CDR2 ANQGSEA. The CDR3 sequence is CSVEVTITLYNEQFF. The CDR3 DNA sequence: TGCAGCGTTGAAGTGACGATTACCCTCTACAATGAGCAGTTCTTC.

This clone was picked up one time. The J gene is TRBJ2-1, the V gene TRBV12-3 or TRBV12-4, with unresolved D. This CDR3 region has 11 residues. Trimming took off 2 bases at V and 6 bases at J, with 2 bases between the two ends. CDR3 coding DNA: TGTGCCAGCAGTTTAAGCAATGAGCAGTTCTTC. The encoded protein is CASSLSNEQFF.

The V gene is TRBV9, the J gene TRBJ1-1; TRBD1 matches 7 bases. Germline V gives CDR1 SGDLS, CDR2 YYNGEE. This CDR3 has 15 amino acids. V dropped 4 bases and J dropped 0; count of bases not matched to a gene: 6. CDR3 nucleotide sequence: TGTGCCAGCAGCCCCCAGACAGGGATGAACACTGAAGCTTTCTTT. The encoded protein is CASSPQTGMNTEAFF. The full variable domain, with the rest looked up from reference TRBV9 and TRBJ1-1, is DSGVTQTPKHLITATGQRVTLRCSPRSGDLSVYWYQQSLDQGLQFLIQYYNGEERAKGNILERFSAQQFPDLHSELNLSSLELGDSALYFCASSPQTGMNTEAFFGQGTRLTVV.

The chain joins TRBV2 to TRBJ2-2, with a weak D call TRBD2 (5 bases). V lost 0 bases and J lost 7, with 12 bases in between. CDR1 and CDR2 (germline): SNHLY, FYNNEI. CDR3 length: 15 residues. CDR3 bases: TGTGCCAGCAGTGAAGCGCCGGGGTTGGGCGGGGAGCTGTTTTTT. Translated, it gives CASSEAPGLGGELFF.

This rearrangement joins TRBV4-1 to TRBJ2-3; D might be TRBD2 (5 bases). CDR3 length: 17 amino acids. Trimming removed 0 bases from V and 6 bases from J, with 19 bases in between. Germline loops: CDR1 MGHRA, CDR2 YSYEKL. This CDR3 is CASSQESDSKWGDTQYF. Written as DNA, the CDR3 is TGCGCCAGCAGCCAAGAGTCGGACTCCAAATGGGGTGATACGCAGTATTTT.

This clone has just one count. This chain connects TRBV3-1 (or the pseudogene TRBV3-2) to TRBJ1-6, with D possibly being TRBD1 (6 bases). The ends were cut back, 0 bases at V and 1 base at J, with 10 bases in the middle. Germline lookup yields CDR1 LGHDT and CDR2 YNNKEL (reference sequence). There are 17 residues in the CDR3. CDR3 coding DNA: TGTGCCAGCAGCCAAGAGGGGGGGGCTTCCTATAATTCACCCCTCCACTTT. Its translation: CASSQEGGASYNSPLHF.

The V gene is TRBV30, the J gene TRBJ2-7; D call uncertain. Trimming stripped 2 bases from V and 9 bases from J, with 14 bases between. CDR3 length: 12 amino acids. Germline V gene lookup returns CDR1 GTSNPN and CDR2 SVGIG (reference sequence). The chain's CDR3 is CAWSSQLWRQYF. The CDR3, as DNA: TGTGCCTGGAGTTCCCAACTTTGGAGGCAGTACTTC.

This clone has only one observation. The gene calls are TRBV9 and TRBJ1-4; 11 bases line up with TRBD1. Losses at the gene ends were 4 bases for V and 4 bases for J; bases not matched to a gene: 6. Per germline, CDR1 SGDLS and CDR2 YYNGEE. This CDR3 is 16 amino acids long. This chain's CDR3 is CASSSGQGGGNEKLFF. In nucleotides, the CDR3 is TGTGCCAGCAGCTCGGGACAGGGGGGCGGTAATGAAAAACTGTTTTTT.

The chain carries TRBV30 and TRBJ1-2; D remains ambiguous. The germline gives CDR1 GTSNPN, CDR2 SVGIG (reference sequence). The CDR3 has 11 residues. Trimming took 1 base from V and 13 from J, leaving 13 bases between them. CDR3 DNA sequence: TGTGCCTGGAGTGGATTATGGGCTATCACCTTC. Its protein product is CAWSGLWAITF.

This clone was found many times. The CDR3 bases are TGTGCCAGTAGCGCGGGTTCTGGGATAACTGAAGCTTTCTTT. It codes for CASSAGSGITEAFF. V is TRBV19 and J is TRBJ1-1; D is uncertain. Trimming pared 6 bases from V and 5 bases from J, leaving 16 bases between. The germline V gene encodes CDR1 LNHDA and CDR2 SQIVND (reference sequence). CDR3 size: 14 residues.

V is TRBV19 and J is TRBJ1-3, with D possibly TRBD1 on 6 matching bases. Germline values: CDR1 LNHDA, CDR2 SQIVND (reference sequence). The V end was cut by 3 bases, the J end by 2 bases, with 11 bases between. The CDR3 covers 15 residues. In DNA form, the CDR3 reads TGTGCCAGTAGTATTGGGACAACTACTGGAAACACCATATATTTT. The encoded protein is CASSIGTTTGNTIYF.

This sequence joins TRBV15 and TRBJ1-4; D remains ambiguous. This CDR3 has 14 residues. Trimming took 0 bases from V and 5 from J, leaving 7 bases between them. Germline lookup yields CDR1 LNHNV and CDR2 YYDKDF (reference sequence). CDR3 protein: CATSRDLGNEKLFF. In DNA form, the CDR3 reads TGTGCCACCAGCAGAGATCTAGGGAATGAAAAACTGTTTTTT.

The CDR3 coding sequence is TGCGCCAGCAGCCCCGGGGGTGGGAATGAAAAACTGTTTTTT. Translated: CASSPGGGNEKLFF. The genes are TRBV5-1 and TRBJ1-4; D might be TRBD1 (5 bases). V was pared by 4 bases and J by 5 bases, with 12 bases between. CDR1 is SGHRS and CDR2 is YFSETQ in the germline V gene. The CDR3 covers 14 residues.

V gene TRBV7-2 combines with J gene TRBJ2-3; 7 nucleotides align to TRBD2. Germline lookup yields CDR1 SGHTA and CDR2 FQGNSA. This CDR3 comprises 15 residues. V dropped 2 bases and J dropped 1; count of bases not matched to a gene: 3. CDR3 sequence (DNA): TGTGCCAGCAGCTTAAGCGGGGCTCGCACAGATACGCAGTATTTT. Its translation is CASSLSGARTDTQYF.